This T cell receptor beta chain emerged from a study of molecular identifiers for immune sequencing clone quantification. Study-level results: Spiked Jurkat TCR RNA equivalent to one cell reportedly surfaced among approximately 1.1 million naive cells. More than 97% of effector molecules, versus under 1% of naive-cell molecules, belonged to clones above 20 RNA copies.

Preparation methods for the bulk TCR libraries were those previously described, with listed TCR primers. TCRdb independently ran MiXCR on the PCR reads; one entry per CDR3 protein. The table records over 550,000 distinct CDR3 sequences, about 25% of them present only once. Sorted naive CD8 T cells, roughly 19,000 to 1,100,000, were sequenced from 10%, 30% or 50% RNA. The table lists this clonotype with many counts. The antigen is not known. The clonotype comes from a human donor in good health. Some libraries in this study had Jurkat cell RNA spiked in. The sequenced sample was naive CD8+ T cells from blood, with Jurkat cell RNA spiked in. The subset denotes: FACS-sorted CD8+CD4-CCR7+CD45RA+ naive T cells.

The CDR3 region is CAISESRNYEQYF. The CDR3 coding sequence is TGTGCCATCAGTGAGTCACGAAACTACGAGCAGTACTTC. V gene TRBV10-3 combines with J gene TRBJ2-7; D remains ambiguous. Per the germline V gene, CDR1 is ENHRY and CDR2 is SYGVKD. CDR3 length: 13 amino acids. V lost 0 bases to trimming and J lost 3 bases, with 6 bases between them.